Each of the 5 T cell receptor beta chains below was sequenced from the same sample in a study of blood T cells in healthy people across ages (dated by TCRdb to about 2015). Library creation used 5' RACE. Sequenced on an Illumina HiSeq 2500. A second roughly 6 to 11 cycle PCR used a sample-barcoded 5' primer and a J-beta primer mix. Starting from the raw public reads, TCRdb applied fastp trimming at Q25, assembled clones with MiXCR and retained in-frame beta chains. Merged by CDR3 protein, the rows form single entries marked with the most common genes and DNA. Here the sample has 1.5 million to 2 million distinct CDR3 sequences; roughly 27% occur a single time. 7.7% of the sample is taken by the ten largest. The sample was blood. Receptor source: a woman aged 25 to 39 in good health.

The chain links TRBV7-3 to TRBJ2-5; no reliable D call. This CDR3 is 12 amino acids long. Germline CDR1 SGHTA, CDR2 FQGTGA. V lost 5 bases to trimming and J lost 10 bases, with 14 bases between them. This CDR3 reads CASSPNLQDQYF. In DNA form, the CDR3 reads TGTGCCAGCAGCCCTAATCTTCAGGACCAGTACTTC.

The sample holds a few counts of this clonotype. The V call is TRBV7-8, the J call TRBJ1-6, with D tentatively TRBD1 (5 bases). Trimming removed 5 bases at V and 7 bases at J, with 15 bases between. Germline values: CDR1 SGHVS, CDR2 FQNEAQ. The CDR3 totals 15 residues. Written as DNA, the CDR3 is TGTGCCAGCAGCCCCCCGGGACGGGTAAATTCACCCCTCCACTTT. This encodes CASSPPGRVNSPLHF.

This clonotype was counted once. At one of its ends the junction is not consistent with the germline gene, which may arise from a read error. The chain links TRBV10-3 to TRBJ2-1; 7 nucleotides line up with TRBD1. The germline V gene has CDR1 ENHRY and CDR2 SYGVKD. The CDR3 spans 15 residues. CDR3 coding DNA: TGTGCCAGCAGTTTAGTAGGGGGCTTAAGCGATGAGCAGTTCTTC. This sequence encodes CASSLVGGLSDEQFF.

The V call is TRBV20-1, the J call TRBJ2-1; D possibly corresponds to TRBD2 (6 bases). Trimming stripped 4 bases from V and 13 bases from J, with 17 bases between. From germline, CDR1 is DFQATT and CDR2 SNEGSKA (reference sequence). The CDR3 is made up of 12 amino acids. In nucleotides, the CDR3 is TGCAGTGCTATAAGGACGGGGGAGACCCAGTTCTTC. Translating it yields CSAIRTGETQFF.

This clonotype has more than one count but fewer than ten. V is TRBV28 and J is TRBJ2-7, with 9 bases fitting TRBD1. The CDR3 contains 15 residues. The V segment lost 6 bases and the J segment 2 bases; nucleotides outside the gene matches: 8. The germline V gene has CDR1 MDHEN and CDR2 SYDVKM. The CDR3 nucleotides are TGTGCCAGCAGCGAGACCGGACAGGGGCCCTACGAGCAGTACTTC. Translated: CASSETGQGPYEQYF.